Listed below are T cell receptor beta chains from one sample, sequenced in a study of OX40 agonist ivuxolimab in advanced cancers. Assay: immunoSEQ multiplex PCR; the TCRdb copy retains only in-frame clones and omits some. The table shows tens of thousands of clones, with 70% to 90% occurring only once. Sequenced material: CD4+ or CD8+ T cells sorted from blood, taken in a trial of the OX40 agonist ivuxolimab. The origin of the receptors is an adult with an advanced solid tumor such as melanoma, head and neck, liver or kidney cancer. The CDR3 runs from the conserved cysteine through the conserved F or W. Fields, in order: D gene, J gene, clone size, V gene, CDR3 DNA, CDR3 protein. A D gene is named only where the DNA matches it firmly. A clone size is listed for some rows: how often the clone was seen (once, few, many), or a class if it is expanded.

. TRBJ2-1 few TRBV7-2 TGTGCCAGCAGCTTAGCTCAGGGGGGGTACAATGAGCAGTTCTTC CASSLAQGGYNEQFF
TRBD2 TRBJ2-7 . TRBV4-1 TGCGCCAGCAGCCAAACTAGCGGGACCTCCTACGAGCAGTACTTC CASSQTSGTSYEQYF
. TRBJ1-4 . TRBV15 TGTGCCACCAGCATTATCCGGGATAAGGGTGAAAAACTGTTTTTT CATSIIRDKGEKLFF
. TRBJ1-5 once TRBV6-5 TGTGCCAGCAGTTACTCGATCCGGAGCAATCAGCCCCAGCATTTT CASSYSIRSNQPQHF
TRBD1 TRBJ2-5 . TRBV6-4 TGTGCCAGCAGCCCCACAGGGGTCGGGGAAGAGACCCAGTACTTC CASSPTGVGEETQYF
. TRBJ1-1 . TRBV7-9 TGTGCCAGCAGCTTAGGGGGGACGGACACTGAAGCTTTCTTT CASSLGGTDTEAFF
. TRBJ2-7 . TRBV30 TGTGCCTGGGGGAGTTCCTACGAGCAGTACTTC CAWGSSYEQYF
TRBD2 TRBJ2-7 . TRBV6-5 TGTGCCAGCAGCCCGGCTAGCGGGTTAACCTACGAGCAGTACTTC CASSPASGLTYEQYF
. TRBJ1-2 . TRBV30 TGTGCCTGGAGCGGGGGGATCTATGGCTACACCTTC CAWSGGIYGYTF
TRBD2 TRBJ2-5 . TRBV7-9 TGTGCCAGCAGCTTACGGGAGGCGTCAGAGACCCAGTACTTC CASSLREASETQYF
. TRBJ1-2 . TRBV18 TGTGCCAGCTCACCTCGACAGGAGACCAGCCCTGGCTACACCTTC CASSPRQETSPGYTF
TRBD2 TRBJ2-1 . TRBV10-1 TGCGCCAGCAGCGGGACTAGCGGGAGTCGGGCCAATGAGCAGTTCTTC CASSGTSGSRANEQFF
TRBD1 TRBJ1-2 . TRBV7-9 TGTGCCAGCAGCTTATGGACAGGGCTCGAGATGGCGAACTATGGCTACACCTTC CASSLWTGLEMANYGYTF
TRBD1 TRBJ2-1 . TRBV6-1 TGTGCCAGCCACCGGGACAGCCCGAATGAGCAGTTCTTC CASHRDSPNEQFF
. TRBJ1-1 few TRBV2 TGTGCCGGGGGAAGGACAGATAACACTGAAGCTTTCTTT CAGGRTDNTEAFF
. TRBJ1-2 . TRBV5-8 TGTGCCAGCAGCTTGGGGGTTGGTGGCTACACCTTC CASSLGVGGYTF
TRBD2 TRBJ2-5 . TRBV5-4 TGTGCCAGCAGCCGGACTAGCGGGAGAGCGGAAGAGACCCAGTACTTC CASSRTSGRAEETQYF
. TRBJ1-5 . TRBV14 TGTGCCAGCAGCCAAGATGAACATCAGCCCCAGCATTTT CASSQDEHQPQHF
. TRBJ1-5 . TRBV5-5 TGTGCCAGCAGCTTGGTGCGGGGGAGCCAGCCCCAGCATTTT CASSLVRGSQPQHF
TRBD2 TRBJ2-5 . TRBV27 TGTGCCAGCAGACTCGGGACTAGCGGGAGGACGCAAGAGACCCAGTACTTC CASRLGTSGRTQETQYF
. TRBJ1-1 few TRBV11-2 TGTGCCAGCGGTACAGCAACAGACAGCGAAGCTTTCTTT CASGTATDSEAFF
. TRBJ2-7 . TRBV21-1 TGTGCCAGCAGCAAAATGCTGTGGCGGGAAAGTTTCGTGTTCCACTTCTACGAGCAGTACTTC CASSKMLWRESFVFHFYEQYF
. TRBJ2-1 . TRBV5-1 TGCGCCAGCAGCTTGGTTAATAGTCCCTACAATGAGCAGTTCTTC CASSLVNSPYNEQFF
. TRBJ1-1 once TRBV27 TGTGCCAGCAGTTTCCTAGGGGGGGCTGAAGCTTTCTTT CASSFLGGAEAFF
. TRBJ1-1 . TRBV11-2 TGTGCCAGCAGCCCGAAACACGCGGGTTTCGCTGAAGCTTTCTTT CASSPKHAGFAEAFF
. TRBJ2-1 once TRBV5-1 TGCGCCAGCAGCTTGACGGGGGCTCCTGAGGATGAGCAGTTCTTC CASSLTGAPEDEQFF
TRBD2 TRBJ2-7 few TRBV28 TGTGCCAGCAGCCCTCGGGAGGGCCGTAGGTACGAGCAGTACTTC CASSPREGRRYEQYF
. TRBJ2-1 . TRBV7-9 TGTGCCAGCAGCTTAGTTCCGAGCGAGGGGAACAATGAGCAGTTCTTC CASSLVPSEGNNEQFF
. TRBJ1-1 . TRBV27 TGTGCCAGCAGTTTGGGCACTGAAGCTTTCTTT CASSLGTEAFF
. TRBJ1-2 . TRBV7-9 TGTGCCAGCAGCTTAGAGTTCACTGGCTACACCTTC CASSLEFTGYTF
. TRBJ2-3 once TRBV7-9 TGTGCCAGCAGCTTAGCAGGCGGCACAGATACGCAGTATTTT CASSLAGGTDTQYF
. TRBJ2-2 . TRBV5-1 TGCGCCAGCAGCTTGGAGCAGGGTCTAAGAACCGGGGAGCTGTTTTTT CASSLEQGLRTGELFF
TRBD2 TRBJ2-1 . TRBV10-2 TGCGCCAGCAGAAGGGGTGCGACTAGCGGGAGGGCCGATGAGCAGTTCTTC CASRRGATSGRADEQFF